Given below is one T cell receptor (beta chain) in context. The data belong to a study of naive and memory T cell subsets. The CDR3 loop spans 13 amino acids. Germline CDR1 SQVTM, CDR2 ANQGSEA. The ends were cut back, 4 bases at V and 6 bases at J, with 15 bases in the middle. An equimolar mix of two oligonucleotides served as the beta constant-region primer for TRBC1 and TRBC2. TCRdb re-derived calls from the UMI-ligation and nested PCR reads in MiXCR, one entry per CDR3 protein. The repertoire holds around 160,000 distinct CDR3 sequences, with over 15% as singletons. Sequential positive selection took CD4 T cells first, then CD8 T cells.

The source material was naive CD4+ T cells from blood. V is TRBV29-1 and J is TRBJ1-1; D is possibly TRBD1 (6 bases). The origin of this receptor is a human donor in good health. The CDR3 DNA is TGCAGCGTTGCGTGGGGGGCGATGGCTGAAGCTTTCTTT. Translated, it gives CSVAWGAMAEAFF.